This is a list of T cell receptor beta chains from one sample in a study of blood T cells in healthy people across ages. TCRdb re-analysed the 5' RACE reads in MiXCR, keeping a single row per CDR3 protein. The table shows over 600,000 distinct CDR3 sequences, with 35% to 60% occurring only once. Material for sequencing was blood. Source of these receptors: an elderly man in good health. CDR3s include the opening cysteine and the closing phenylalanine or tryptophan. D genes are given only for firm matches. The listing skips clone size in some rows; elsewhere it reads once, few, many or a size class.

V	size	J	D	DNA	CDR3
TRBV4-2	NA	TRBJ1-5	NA	TGTGCCAGCAGCCAAAACCATAGGAATCGGCCCCAGCATTTT	CASSQNHRNRPQHF
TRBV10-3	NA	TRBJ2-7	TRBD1	TGTGCCATCAGTGGGGCCGGGACAGGGCACAATGAGCAGTACTTC	CAISGAGTGHNEQYF
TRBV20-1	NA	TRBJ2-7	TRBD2	TGCGGTGCCGCCGGGACTAGCGGGAGTCATTACGAGCAGTACTTC	CGAAGTSGSHYEQYF
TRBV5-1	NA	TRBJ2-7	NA	TGCGCCAGCAGCTTGGGCCCGGACGCGAGCTCCTACGAGCAGTACTTC	CASSLGPDASSYEQYF
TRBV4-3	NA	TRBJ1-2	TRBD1	TGCGCCAGCAGCCGCTCAATGGACAGGAGAGCTAACTATGGCTACACCTTC	CASSRSMDRRANYGYTF
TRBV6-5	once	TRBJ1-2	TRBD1	TGTGCCAGCAGTTACTCGAGGACAGGGGGCCAAGGCTACACCTTC	CASSYSRTGGQGYTF
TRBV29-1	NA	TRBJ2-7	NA	TGCAGCGTTGGCAACCAGCGGTCCCTTGAGCAGTACTTC	CSVGNQRSLEQYF
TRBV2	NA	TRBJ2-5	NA	TGTGCCAGCAGTGGACGGACAAGGCGCGGGGAGACCCAGTACTTC	CASSGRTRRGETQYF
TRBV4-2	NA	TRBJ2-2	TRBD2	TGTGCCAGCAGCCCGATACCTGCCTTAGCGGGAGTTGGCGGGGAGCTGTTTTTT	CASSPIPALAGVGGELFF
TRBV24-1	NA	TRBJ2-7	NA	TGTGCCACCAGCCCCGGGACCGTACCCTACGAGCAGTACTTC	CATSPGTVPYEQYF
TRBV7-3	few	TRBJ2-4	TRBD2	TGTGCCAGCGAGACCGGGACTAGCGTTCCTCTAGCCAAAAACATTCAGTACTTC	CASETGTSVPLAKNIQYF
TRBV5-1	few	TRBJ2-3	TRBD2	TGCGCCAGCAGCTTGGTTTTTATTGCGGGAGGCTCAGATACGCAGTATTTT	CASSLVFIAGGSDTQYF
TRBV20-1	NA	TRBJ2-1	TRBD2	TGCAGTGCTAGAGATCGAACTAGCGGGAGTATTGAGCAGTTCTTC	CSARDRTSGSIEQFF
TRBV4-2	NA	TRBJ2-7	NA	TGTGCCAGCAGCCAAGTAGGTTTCGGAAGCAGGGAAGCAGGCTACGAGCAGTACTTC	CASSQVGFGSREAGYEQYF
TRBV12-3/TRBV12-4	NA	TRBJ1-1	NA	TGTGCCAGCAGCACACAGGAGAACCCTGAAGCTTTCTTT	CASSTQENPEAFF
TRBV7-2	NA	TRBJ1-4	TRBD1	TGTGCCAGCAGCTTAGATGGACAGGGAAGCGAAAAACTGTTTTTT	CASSLDGQGSEKLFF
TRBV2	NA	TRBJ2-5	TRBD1	TGTGCCGGCAGCCTGGACAGGGTCGAGACCCAGTACTTC	CAGSLDRVETQYF
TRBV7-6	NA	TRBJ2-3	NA	TGTGCCAGCAGAACAGATATGCAGTATTTT	CASRTDMQYF
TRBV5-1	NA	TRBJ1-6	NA	TGCGCCAGCAGCCCAAGGGGAGGTTCACCCCTCCACTTT	CASSPRGGSPLHF
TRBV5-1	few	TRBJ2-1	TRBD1	TGCGCCAGCAGCTTGATGGGACAGGGGGAGAATGAGCAGTTCTTC	CASSLMGQGENEQFF
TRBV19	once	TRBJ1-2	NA	TGTGCCAGTAGTAGACAAGAGCGGGACGCTCTTTCCCACTATGGCTACACCTTC	CASSRQERDALSHYGYTF
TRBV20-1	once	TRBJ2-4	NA	TGCAGTGCTAGAGTTGAGGGGACAAACATTCAGTACTTC	CSARVEGTNIQYF
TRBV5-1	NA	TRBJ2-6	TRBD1	TGCGCCAGCAGCTCTGGACAGGGGATCTCTGGGGCCAACGTCCTGACTTTC	CASSSGQGISGANVLTF
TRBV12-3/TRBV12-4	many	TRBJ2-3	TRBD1	TGTGCCAGCCGAGACGTGACAGGGGCAGATACGCAGTATTTT	CASRDVTGADTQYF
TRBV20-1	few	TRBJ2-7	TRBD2	TGCAGTGCAACATCCGGGACTAGCGGTAACTACGAGCAGTACTTC	CSATSGTSGNYEQYF
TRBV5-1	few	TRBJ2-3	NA	TGCGCCAGCAGCTTGGTGGGCGACCCTACCACAGATACGCAGTATTTT	CASSLVGDPTTDTQYF
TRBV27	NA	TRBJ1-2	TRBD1	TGTGCCAGCAGTTTATCTATACAGGGGGCTTTAAGTGGCTACACCTTC	CASSLSIQGALSGYTF
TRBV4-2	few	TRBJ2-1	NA	TGTGCCAGCAGCCAATCGAGTGAGCAGTTCTTC	CASSQSSEQFF
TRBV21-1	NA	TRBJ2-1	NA	TGTGCCAGCAGCAAAGATGGATTCGGTAATGAGCAGTTCTTC	CASSKDGFGNEQFF
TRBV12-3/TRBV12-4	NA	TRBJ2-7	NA	TGTGCCAGCACAACAGGGATCCACGAGCAGTACTTC	CASTTGIHEQYF
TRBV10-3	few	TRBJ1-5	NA	TGTGCCATCAGTGAGGGGCCTCTTGGCAATCAGCCCCAGCATTTT	CAISEGPLGNQPQHF
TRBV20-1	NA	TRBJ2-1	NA	TGCAGTGCTAGAGATCAGGAACTAGTTGGGCTATACAATGAGCAGTTCTTC	CSARDQELVGLYNEQFF
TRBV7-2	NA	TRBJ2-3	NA	TGTGCCAGCAGCTTAAGTCCCTTAGATACGCAGTATTTT	CASSLSPLDTQYF
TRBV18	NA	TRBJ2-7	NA	TGTGCCAGCTCAAAAGGGGCGAACTACGAGCAGTACTTC	CASSKGANYEQYF
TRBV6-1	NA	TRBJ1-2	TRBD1	TGTGCCAGCAGGATAGGACAGGGGGCTGGCGGCTACACCTTC	CASRIGQGAGGYTF
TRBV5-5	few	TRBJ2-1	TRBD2	TGTGCCAGCAGCCGAGGGACTAGCGGCAACCCTGGGGAGCAGTTCTTC	CASSRGTSGNPGEQFF
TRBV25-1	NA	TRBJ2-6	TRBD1	TGTGCCAGCAGTGAGACAGGGGCTGGGGCCAACGTCCTGACTTTC	CASSETGAGANVLTF
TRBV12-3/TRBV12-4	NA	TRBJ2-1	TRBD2	TGTGCCAGCAGCGTCACGGCGGGAGACAATGAGCAGTTCTTC	CASSVTAGDNEQFF
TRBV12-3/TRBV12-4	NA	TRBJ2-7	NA	TGTGCCAGCAGTTCCGGGCCTCCAGCCTACGAGCAGTACTTC	CASSSGPPAYEQYF
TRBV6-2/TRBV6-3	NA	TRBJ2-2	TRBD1	TGTGCCAGCAGTGGGCGTTCCGGGACAGGGATCACCGGGGAGCTGTTTTTT	CASSGRSGTGITGELFF
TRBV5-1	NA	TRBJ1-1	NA	TGCGCCAGCAGCTTGGTGGGTCGTTTGGCAGGAGCTAACACTGAAGCTTTCTTT	CASSLVGRLAGANTEAFF
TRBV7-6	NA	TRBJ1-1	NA	TGTGCCAGCAGCCTAAGTCGGGGTACGAACACTGAAGCTTTCTTT	CASSLSRGTNTEAFF
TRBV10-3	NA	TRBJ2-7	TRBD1	TGTGCCATCAGTGAAACCGGGACAGGGGACCTCTACGAGCAGTACTTC	CAISETGTGDLYEQYF
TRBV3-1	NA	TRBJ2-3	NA	TGTGCCAGCAGCGACACCCATCCTAGTCCCGACACAGATACGCAGTATTTT	CASSDTHPSPDTDTQYF
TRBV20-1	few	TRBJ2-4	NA	TGCAGTGCTATTCCCCGGGAGGAGGGAGGGGGATACATTCAGTACTTC	CSAIPREEGGGYIQYF
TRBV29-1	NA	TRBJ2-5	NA	TGCAGCGGCCTAAGGACCGGCGAGACCCAGTACTTC	CSGLRTGETQYF
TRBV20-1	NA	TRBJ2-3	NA	TGCAGTGCTAGAGGGGGCCGGGGTGGAAATAGAGATACGCAGTATTTT	CSARGGRGGNRDTQYF
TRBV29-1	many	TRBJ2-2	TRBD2	TGCAGCGCCTCGACTAGCGGGAGGGCCGTTGCCGGGGAGCTGTTTTTT	CSASTSGRAVAGELFF
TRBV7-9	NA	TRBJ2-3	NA	TGTGCCAGCAGCAGTGGACTCTACGAAGATACGCAGTATTTT	CASSSGLYEDTQYF
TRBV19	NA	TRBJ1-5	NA	TGTGCCAGTGGTCCGAATCTCAGCAATCAGCCCCAGCATTTT	CASGPNLSNQPQHF
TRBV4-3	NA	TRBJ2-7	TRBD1	TGCGCCAGCAGCCGGGACAGGGCCTTAACCTACGAGCAGTACTTC	CASSRDRALTYEQYF
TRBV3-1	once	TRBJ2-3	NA	TGTGCCAGCAGCCAAGATTTGGCAGGGAACACAGATACGCAGTATTTT	CASSQDLAGNTDTQYF
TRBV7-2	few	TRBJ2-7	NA	TGTGCCAGCAGCTTAAATACAGGGCTAGGGTACGAGCAGTACTTC	CASSLNTGLGYEQYF
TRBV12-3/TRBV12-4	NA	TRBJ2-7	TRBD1	TGTGCCAGCACCTGGGGACAGGCGCGCTCCTACGAGCAGTACTTC	CASTWGQARSYEQYF
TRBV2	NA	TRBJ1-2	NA	TGTGCCAGCAGTGAAGTAGGGGTCTATGGCTACACCTTC	CASSEVGVYGYTF
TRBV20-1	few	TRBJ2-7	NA	TGCAGTGCTAGAGATCGAGCGGGCACGAGCTACGAGCAGTACTTC	CSARDRAGTSYEQYF
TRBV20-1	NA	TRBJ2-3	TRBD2	TGCAGTGCTAGAGTTAGCGGGAGCCCTGATACGCAGTATTTT	CSARVSGSPDTQYF
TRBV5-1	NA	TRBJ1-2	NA	TGCGCCAGCAGCCGGGAAGGACAACCCGATGGCTACACCTTC	CASSREGQPDGYTF
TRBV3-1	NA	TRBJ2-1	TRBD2	TGTGCCGGCAGCCAAGGACAACTAGCGGGAGTTGAGCAGTTCTTC	CAGSQGQLAGVEQFF
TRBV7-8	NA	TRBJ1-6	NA	TGTGCCAGCAGCCTCCAGGGGCCCCTCCACTTT	CASSLQGPLHF